Included here is one T cell receptor beta chain sequence, with context. No antigen is known for it. This sample was taken from a study of T cell responses to AZD1222 COVID-19 vaccine. Only in-frame clones appear in the TCRdb table, and some are missing; sequencing was by immunoSEQ multiplex PCR. The sample holds around 99,000 clones, roughly nine tenths seen once. The CDR3 runs 17 residues. Study-level findings and limits: Baseline seropositives among AZD1222 recipients totaled only six or seven. Donors were chiefly white British, with a greater number of females, and clonal diversity was perhaps underestimated. Spike-specific TCR breadth and depth rose after two AZD1222 doses.

The receptor was derived from an adult who received the AZD1222 COVID-19 vaccine. The material was peripheral blood, obtained 28 days after the second AZD1222 dose. The chain links TRBV12-2 to TRBJ2-2; whether TRBD2, the table's D call, matches the DNA was not checked. TRBV12-2 is classified as a pseudogene. As DNA, the CDR3 is TGTGCAAGTCGGCCCCGGACTAGCGGGGGGATCGCCGGGGAGCTGTTTTTT. It encodes CASRPRTSGGIAGELFF.